Following are 5 T cell receptor beta chains from one sample sequenced in a study of shared clonotypes between healthy human individuals. The data were produced by immunoSEQ multiplex PCR, yet TCRdb's version contains in-frame clones alone and is incomplete. This repertoire shows fewer than 400,000 clones, less than 85% found once; its top ten account for 9% to 12%. Material: memory CD4+ T cells sorted from blood. The subset is: CD45RA-negative fraction. The receptors originated from a man aged 30 to 45 in good health.

V gene TRBV18 combines with J gene TRBJ2-1, with 12 bases lining up with TRBD2. This CDR3 is built from 17 residues. V shed 0 bases, J shed 7 bases, and the junction held 7 bases outside the gene matches. Germline values: CDR1 KGHSH, CDR2 LQKENI. CDR3 residues: CASSPPTSGSRLNEQFF. CDR3 DNA sequence: TGTGCCAGCTCACCACCGACTAGCGGGAGTCGGTTGAATGAGCAGTTCTTC.

This clone was counted only a few times. The chain couples TRBV7-8 to TRBJ2-3; maybe TRBD1 (6 bases). The CDR3 totals 15 residues. CDR1 and CDR2 from the germline V gene are SGHVS and FQNEAQ. Trimming shortened V by 0 bases and J by 6 bases, and 13 bases separated the two germline ends. In DNA, the CDR3 is TGTGCCAGCAGCTTAGCGCGGACAGTTTGGGATACGCAGTATTTT. Protein product: CASSLARTVWDTQYF. The whole variable domain, remainder taken from reference TRBV7-8 and TRBJ2-3, is GAGVSQSPRYKVAKRGQDVALRCDPISGHVSLFWYQQALGQGPEFLTYFQNEAQLDKSGLPSDRFFAERPEGSVSTLKIQRTQQEDSAVYLCASSLARTVWDTQYFGPGTRLTVL.

CDR3 bases: TGCGCCAGCAGCCAAGATTTGGTGAGTCCGGAAGCTTTCTTT. It yields the protein CASSQDLVSPEAFF. This chain joins TRBV4-3 and TRBJ1-1; D gene ambiguous. V dropped 0 bases and J dropped 8 bases, with 13 bases sitting between them. The V gene's germline CDR1 is LGHNA and CDR2 YSLEER. The CDR3 consists of 14 residues.

Comment on this clone: Other DNA sequences in the same sample also yield this CDR3. The chain recombines TRBV19 with TRBJ1-5; no clear D. Germline assignment: CDR1 LNHDA and CDR2 SQIVND (reference sequence). CDR3 length equals 12 residues. V lost 4 bases to trimming and J lost 5 bases, with 6 bases between them. The CDR3 coding sequence is TGTGCCAGTAGTAATTTGGATCAGCCCCAGCATTTT. Protein product: CASSNLDQPQHF.

This clone was seen more than once but under ten times. This chain uses TRBV5-1 with TRBJ2-7; D perhaps matches TRBD1 (6 bases). V lost 3 bases and J 3 bases, leaving 31 bases between the germline ends. Germline assignment: CDR1 SGHRS and CDR2 YFSETQ. The length of the CDR3 is 20 residues. CDR3 protein: CASSSGAVISWAPDFYEQYF. The CDR3 nucleotides are TGCGCCAGCAGCTCAGGGGCGGTCATTTCCTGGGCTCCTGATTTCTACGAGCAGTACTTC.